A single sample is the source of the 22 T cell receptor beta chains below, sequenced in a study of identical twins. TCRdb re-called the 5' RACE reads through MiXCR, storing one row per CDR3 protein. The profile shows about 700,000 distinct CDR3 sequences, approximately 9% of them singletons. This sample also appeared in a second study, on yellow fever vaccine responses in identical twins.

The sample was PBMCs. The receptors were sampled from a young woman in good health.

This clonotype was counted between two and nine times. The chain recombines TRBV2 with TRBJ1-1; no definite D call. The CDR3 runs 14 residues. The V end lost 2 bases, the J end lost 6 bases, and 13 bases lay between the germline ends. Germline-derived CDR1 and CDR2 are SNHLY and FYNNEI. CDR3 bases: TGTGCCAGCAGTGAACGTTTAGGTTTCGCTGAAGCTTTCTTT. Its translation: CASSERLGFAEAFF.

This clonotype was seen at least ten times. The chain employs TRBV2 and TRBJ1-1, with D tentatively TRBD1 (5 bases). The ends were cut back, 6 bases at V and 0 bases at J, with 11 bases in the middle. This CDR3 contains 14 residues. CDR1 SNHLY and CDR2 FYNNEI come from the germline V gene. CDR3 residues: CASRPDRLNTEAFF. The CDR3 nucleotides read TGTGCCAGCAGACCCGACAGACTGAACACTGAAGCTTTCTTT.

This clonotype was seen at least ten times. This rearrangement joins TRBV7-9 to TRBJ2-3; D unresolved. CDR1 is SEHNR and CDR2 is FQNEAQ in the germline V gene (reference sequence). The CDR3 length is 12 residues. Trimming pared 8 bases from V and 5 bases from J, leaving 11 bases between. Here the CDR3 reads CASSLLGDTQYF. CDR3 nucleotide sequence: TGTGCCAGCTCACTCTTGGGAGATACGCAGTATTTT.

The CDR3 DNA is TGTGCCAGCAGCTTAGTAGAGGGGTCCTACGAGCAGTACTTC. Translation gives CASSLVEGSYEQYF. This chain joins TRBV7-2 and TRBJ2-7; either TRBD1 or TRBD2 may fit D (5 bases each). Germline V gene sequence: CDR1 SGHTA, CDR2 FQGNSA. This CDR3 region has 14 residues. V was pared by 1 base and J by 1 base, with 8 bases between.

This clonotype was recorded a few times. The rearrangement uses TRBV29-1 and TRBJ2-2; D is undetermined. The CDR3 runs to 13 residues. Germline lookup yields CDR1 SQVTM and CDR2 ANQGSEA. V was pared by 4 bases and J by 4 bases, with 10 bases between. The CDR3 nucleotides read TGCAGCGTTGGTAAACTGAGCACCGGGGAGCTGTTTTTT. Its protein product is CSVGKLSTGELFF.

The genes are TRBV3-1 and TRBJ2-3; TRBD2 agrees at 10 bases. Germline V gene sequence: CDR1 LGHDT, CDR2 YNNKEL (reference sequence). This CDR3 is built from 16 residues. J was trimmed by 2 bases and V by 2 bases; bases with no gene match: 4. DNA for the CDR3: TGTGCCAGCAGCCAAAAAAGCGGGGGGGACACAGATACGCAGTATTTT. The encoded protein is CASSQKSGGDTDTQYF.

This clonotype was counted between two and nine times. The chain employs TRBV3-1 and TRBJ2-7; D call uncertain. V was shortened by 1 base and J by 6 bases, with 7 bases between the two germline ends. The CDR3 contains 12 residues. Germline CDR1 is LGHDT and CDR2 is YNNKEL (reference sequence). The CDR3 loop reads CASSQASSEQYF. CDR3 DNA sequence: TGTGCCAGCAGCCAAGCTTCGAGCGAGCAGTACTTC.

This clonotype was picked up a small number of times. The rearrangement uses TRBV20-1 and TRBJ2-3, with a weak D call TRBD2 (6 bases). Germline V gene lookup returns CDR1 DFQATT and CDR2 SNEGSKA (reference sequence). The CDR3 has 15 residues. Trimming stripped 3 bases from V and 4 bases from J, with 17 bases between. The CDR3 DNA reads TGCAGTGCTAGGGGCGGGACTCGCGGACCAGATACGCAGTATTTT. This gives the protein CSARGGTRGPDTQYF.

V gene TRBV20-1 combines with J gene TRBJ1-5; D is undetermined. Germline CDR1 is DFQATT and CDR2 is SNEGSKA (reference sequence). V lost 5 bases to trimming and J lost 2 bases, with 13 bases between them. This CDR3 has 14 amino acids. CDR3 DNA sequence: TGCAGTGCTCACTCGTCGATCGGCAATCAGCCCCAGCATTTT. Protein sequence: CSAHSSIGNQPQHF.

In this sample, this clonotype turned up a few times. The V call is TRBV4-1, the J call TRBJ2-2; 8 nucleotides agree with TRBD1. Looked up from germline, CDR1 is MGHRA and CDR2 is YSYEKL. The CDR3 is 17 residues long. V shed 0 bases, J shed 6 bases, and the junction held 9 bases outside the gene matches. CDR3: CASSQDQNRGFSGELFF. In DNA form, the CDR3 reads TGCGCCAGCAGCCAAGATCAAAACAGGGGGTTTTCCGGGGAGCTGTTTTTT.

This clonotype was seen a few times. With a much larger clone just one base away, this may be a read error. V usage is TRBV25-1 and J usage is TRBJ2-1; D is undetermined. The CDR3 runs 11 residues. Trimming removed 1 base from V and 6 bases from J, with 1 base in between. The germline CDR1 and CDR2 sequences are MGHDK and SYGVNS. The CDR3 bases are TGTGCCAGCAGTGAATCCAATGAGCAGTTCTTC. As protein: CASSESNEQFF.

This clonotype showed up just a few times. The gene calls are TRBV7-6 and TRBJ2-5; a weak D match, TRBD2 (5 bases). Germline-derived CDR1 and CDR2 are SGHVS and FNYEAQ. Trimming removed 4 bases at V and 3 bases at J, with 21 bases between. The CDR3 sequence is 17 residues long. CDR3 in amino acids: CASSSLAPRTDEETQYF. DNA for the CDR3: TGTGCCAGCAGCTCCCTAGCCCCTAGGACTGACGAAGAGACCCAGTACTTC.

This clonotype has a handful of counts. The chain joins TRBV4-3 to TRBJ2-3; 13 nucleotides agree with TRBD2. This CDR3 contains 19 residues. V gave up 3 bases and J gave up 2 bases; unmatched junction bases: 11. CDR1 is LGHNA and CDR2 is YSLEER in the germline V gene. CDR3 nucleotide sequence: TGCGCCAGCAGCCAGGGGACTAGCGGGACTTATAGCTTCACAGATACGCAGTATTTT. It encodes CASSQGTSGTYSFTDTQYF.

This clonotype has only a few counts. The genes are TRBV12-3 or TRBV12-4 and TRBJ1-5; 9 bases are shared with TRBD1. The J segment lost 1 base and the V segment lost 6 bases, leaving 4 bases of the junction unmatched. The CDR3 runs 15 residues. CDR3 sequence: CASSWTGASNQPQHF. The CDR3 region has the DNA TGTGCCAGCAGCTGGACAGGGGCAAGCAATCAGCCCCAGCATTTT.

This clonotype was detected a few times. The V and J genes are TRBV12-3 or TRBV12-4 and TRBJ2-5, with 9 bases matching TRBD2. The V segment lost 5 bases and the J segment 0 bases; nucleotides outside the gene matches: 7. The CDR3 covers 16 residues. The CDR3 nucleotides are TGTGCCAGCAGTAGGACTGCTAGCGGGAACCAAGAGACCCAGTACTTC. Its translation is CASSRTASGNQETQYF.

In this sample, this clonotype turned up a few times. CDR3 sequence: CSAGTSIRGTQYF. DNA for the CDR3: TGCAGCGCCGGGACCAGTATTAGAGGGACCCAGTACTTC. J is TRBJ2-5 and V is TRBV29-1; perhaps D is TRBD1 or TRBD2 (5 bases each). V lost 7 bases and J 7 bases, leaving 19 bases between the germline ends. CDR1 is SQVTM, CDR2 ANQGSEA, per germline. The CDR3 totals 13 residues.

This clonotype was seen at least ten times. J is TRBJ2-7 and V is TRBV29-1, with TRBD2 matching over 10 bases. Germline V gene sequence: CDR1 SQVTM, CDR2 ANQGSEA. J gave up 6 bases and V 2 bases, and 10 bases lay outside the gene matches. The CDR3 has 15 amino acids. CDR3 DNA: TGCAGCGTTGAACTAGCGGGAGTCCTCCTCGCCGAGCAGTACTTC. It is translated as CSVELAGVLLAEQYF.

The rearrangement uses TRBV7-9 and TRBJ2-1, with TRBD1 matching 7 bases. CDR3 size: 15 residues. Losses at the gene ends were 0 bases for V and 6 bases for J; bases not matched to a gene: 5. Germline assignment: CDR1 SEHNR and CDR2 FQNEAQ (reference sequence). CDR3 loop: CASSLAATGSNEQFF. The CDR3 DNA reads as TGTGCCAGCAGCTTAGCCGCGACAGGGTCCAATGAGCAGTTCTTC.

This clonotype was detected only a few times. This rearrangement joins TRBV27 to TRBJ2-7; D unresolved. The length of the CDR3 is 15 residues. With 2 bases removed from V and 3 bases from J, the gap between germline ends came to 14 bases. Germline values: CDR1 MNHEY, CDR2 SMNVEV (reference sequence). The CDR3 sequence is CASSLLGPLVYEQYF. The CDR3 coding sequence is TGTGCCAGCAGTTTACTCGGCCCGTTGGTCTACGAGCAGTACTTC.

The genes are TRBV11-2 and TRBJ2-3; the match to TRBD2 covers 9 bases. With 5 bases clipped from V and 4 bases from J, the junction kept 7 bases outside the gene matches. The CDR3 spans 15 residues. Germline CDR1 is SGHAT and CDR2 is FQNNGV. The CDR3 DNA reads TGTGCCAGCAGCCTGAGCGGGAGGATTTCAGATACGCAGTATTTT. Residues: CASSLSGRISDTQYF.

Turning to this clonotype: A read error may account for a junction end that differs from germline. The chain carries TRBV5-1 and TRBJ2-5; the D is unclear. The CDR3 contains 15 residues. Germline V gene lookup returns CDR1 SGHRS and CDR2 YFSETQ. CDR3 region: CASSLLWGSQGTQYF. Written as DNA, the CDR3 is TGCGCCAGCAGCTTATTGTGGGGATCACAAGGGACCCAGTACTTC.

This clonotype has just a few counts. The DNA for the CDR3 is TGTGCCAGCAGCTTAACGCCTGCCGAGCGGAGCTCCTACGAGCAGTACTTC. The encoded protein is CASSLTPAERSSYEQYF. The chain carries TRBV7-9 and TRBJ2-7; possibly TRBD2 for D (5 bases). This CDR3 has 17 amino acids. V was cut by 2 bases and J by 0 bases, with 17 bases left in between. The germline gives CDR1 SEHNR, CDR2 FQNEAQ (reference sequence). Full variable domain (outside the CDR3, taken from reference TRBV7-9 and TRBJ2-7): DTGVSQNPRHKITKRGQNVTFRCDPISEHNRLYWYRQTLGQGPEFLTYFQNEAQLEKSRLLSDRFSAERPKGSFSTLEIQRTEQGDSAMYLCASSLTPAERSSYEQYFGPGTRLTVT.